This T cell receptor beta chain derives from a study of blood T cell repertoires in COVID-19. In the authors' methods: Cell counts per sample came from amplifying reference gene primers. The table came from immunoSEQ multiplex PCR; TCRdb's copy has only in-frame clones and leaves some out. The V and J calls and the clone size are those of that table, but D and trimming were determined from the DNA. The sample has 130,000 to 150,000 clones; around 84% are singletons. Germline V CDR1 and CDR2: MDHEN, SYDVKM. The V and J ends lost 6 bases and 6 bases respectively, with 15 bases between them. This CDR3 contains 14 residues.

The receptor was isolated from a human donor in a cohort sampled during active COVID-19. The sequencing input was peripheral blood. This sequence joins TRBV28 and TRBJ1-5, with D perhaps TRBD1 (5 bases). CDR3 loop: CASRGGHSGQPQHF. The CDR3 DNA sequence: TGTGCCAGCAGAGGCGGACATTCGGGTCAGCCCCAGCATTTT. The whole variable domain, remainder taken from reference TRBV28 and TRBJ1-5, is DVKVTQSSRYLVKRTGEKVFLECVQDMDHENMFWYRQDPGLGLRLIYFSYDVKMKEKGDIPEGYSVSREKKERFSLILESASTNQTSMYLCASRGGHSGQPQHFGDGTRLSIL.